The sequence of this TCR beta chain was determined in a study of radiotherapy plus CTLA-4 blockade in lung cancer. Study-wide results and limits: Response, reportedly, was best predicted by interferon-beta along with early blood T cell clone dynamics. TCR clones originating in tumors grew in number in blood after radiotherapy plus ipilimumab.

This clone has a handful of counts. Antigen unknown. TCRdb's table, derived via immunoSEQ multiplex PCR, lists solely in-frame clones and lacks some. The table includes tens of thousands of clones, roughly 85% detected once. The germline CDR1 and CDR2 sequences are SNHLY and FYNNEI. CDR3 length: 14 amino acids. Trimming took off 4 bases at V and 2 bases at J, with 12 bases between the two ends. This TCR came from a human donor with non-small cell lung cancer who had stable disease on radiotherapy plus ipilimumab. J is TRBJ2-7 and V is TRBV2, with D perhaps TRBD1 or TRBD2 (6 bases each). The material was peripheral blood, obtained from a patient treated with radiotherapy plus ipilimumab. CDR3: CASSVKGGPYEQYF. The CDR3 DNA is TGTGCCAGCAGTGTTAAGGGGGGACCCTACGAGCAGTACTTC.